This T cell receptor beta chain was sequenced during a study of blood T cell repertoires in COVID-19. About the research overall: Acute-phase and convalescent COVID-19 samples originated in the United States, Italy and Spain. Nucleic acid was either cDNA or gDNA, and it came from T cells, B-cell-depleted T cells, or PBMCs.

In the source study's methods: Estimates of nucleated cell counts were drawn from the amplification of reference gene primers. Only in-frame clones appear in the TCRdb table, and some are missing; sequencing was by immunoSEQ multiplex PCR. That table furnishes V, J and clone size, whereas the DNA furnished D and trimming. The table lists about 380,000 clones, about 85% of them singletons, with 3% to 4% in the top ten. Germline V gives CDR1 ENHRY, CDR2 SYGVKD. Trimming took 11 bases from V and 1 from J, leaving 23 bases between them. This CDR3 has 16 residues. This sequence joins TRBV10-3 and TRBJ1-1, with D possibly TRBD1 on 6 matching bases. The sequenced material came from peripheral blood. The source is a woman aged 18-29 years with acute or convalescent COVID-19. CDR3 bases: TGTGCCGTTAGGGGACACTTAAGGCAGGGGAACACTGAAGCTTTCTTT. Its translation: CAVRGHLRQGNTEAFF.